This T cell receptor beta chain was recovered during a study of long-term antiretroviral therapy in people with HIV. For this clone: The antigen remains undetermined.

Every single participant having HIV got treatment inside the United States. Survey-level immunoSEQ v3.0 assays were run. The data were produced by immunoSEQ multiplex PCR, yet TCRdb's version contains in-frame clones alone and is incomplete. The sample lists 25,000 to 35,000 clones, over 85% seen once, with 6% to 7% in the top ten. Findings and limits, study-wide: ART was followed by higher diversity that remained below transplant donor controls. No data on ART adherence, viral resistance or therapy changes. Before ART, certain clones expanded, and these dominated the repertoire at all time points.

Deletions cut 5 bases from V and 2 bases from J, with 6 bases between. The CDR3 is made up of 12 amino acids. CDR1 and CDR2 from the germline V gene are PRHDT and FYEKMQ (reference sequence). The V call is TRBV13, the J call TRBJ1-2; D ambiguous. The specimen was unsorted PBMCs, collected almost 6.6 years after starting antiretroviral therapy. The sequence came from a woman aged 40 to 55 with HIV. The CDR3 is CASSRRNYGYTF. In DNA form, the CDR3 reads TGTGCCAGCAGCAGGAGAAACTATGGCTACACCTTC.